The sequence of this TCR beta chain was determined in a study of CD8+ T cells in alopecia areata. Treatment defined: oral pan-JAK inhibitor, 5-10 mg twice daily. Both peripheral blood and punch biopsies of lesional scalp skin were obtained from patients who had alopecia areata. Between the trimmed V and J ends, which lost 2 bases and 3 bases, there was a span of 20 bases. The CDR3 has 16 amino acids. The germline CDR1 and CDR2 sequences are GTSNPN and SVGIG (reference sequence). This clone was seen only a few times. Sequencing used cDNA as its template, made by extracting RNA and reverse transcribing it. Sequencing used immunoSEQ multiplex PCR; TCRdb keeps in-frame clones, though not all of them. The sample consists of about 160,000 clones, about two thirds of them appearing once.

The chain links TRBV30 to TRBJ2-7, with D possibly being TRBD1 or TRBD2 (6 bases each). The material sequenced was CD4+ T cells sorted from blood, taken at week 4, from a patient treated with tofacitinib. The TCR was taken from a human donor with alopecia areata. The CDR3 loop is CAWSSTPLGGRYEQYF. The CDR3 nucleotides read TGTGCCTGGAGTTCAACCCCCCTCGGGGGCCGCTACGAGCAGTACTTC.